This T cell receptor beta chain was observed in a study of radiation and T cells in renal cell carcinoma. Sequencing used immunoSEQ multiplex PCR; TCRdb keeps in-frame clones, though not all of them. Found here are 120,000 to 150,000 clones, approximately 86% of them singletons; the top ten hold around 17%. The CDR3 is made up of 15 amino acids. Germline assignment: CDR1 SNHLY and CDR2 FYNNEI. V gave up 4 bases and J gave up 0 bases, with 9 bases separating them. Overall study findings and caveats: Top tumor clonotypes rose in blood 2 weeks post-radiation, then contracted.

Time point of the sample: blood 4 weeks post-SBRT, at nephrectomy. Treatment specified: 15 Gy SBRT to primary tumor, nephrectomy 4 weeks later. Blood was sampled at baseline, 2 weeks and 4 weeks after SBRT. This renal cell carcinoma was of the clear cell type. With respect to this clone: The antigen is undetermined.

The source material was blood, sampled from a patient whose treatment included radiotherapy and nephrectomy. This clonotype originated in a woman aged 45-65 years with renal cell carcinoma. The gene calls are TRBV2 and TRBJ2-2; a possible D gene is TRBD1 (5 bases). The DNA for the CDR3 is TGTGCCAGCAGTGGGCAGGGTACGAACACCGGGGAGCTGTTTTTT. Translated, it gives CASSGQGTNTGELFF.